The 13 T cell receptor beta chains in this list originate from one sample, sequenced in a study of cytomegalovirus exposure and HLA in healthy donors. The PCR contained 60 Vbeta and 13 Jbeta primers. TCRdb keeps only in-frame clones here, not all; method: immunoSEQ multiplex PCR. The sample includes around 150,000 clones, about 72% seen only once; the top ten take over 1.1%. What was sequenced was PBMCs. The receptors derive from a man in his fifties or sixties in good health and CMV-seronegative.

This chain joins TRBV10-2 and TRBJ2-1, with a tentative D call TRBD2 (5 bases). Looked up from germline, CDR1 is WSHSY and CDR2 is SAAADI. CDR3 length: 15 amino acids. V lost 3 bases and J lost 8, with 17 bases in between. This chain's CDR3 is CASSDRSVHWDEQFF. In nucleotides, the CDR3 is TGCGCCAGCAGTGACCGTAGCGTTCATTGGGATGAGCAGTTCTTC.

This clone was counted only a few times. The same CDR3 can be traced to other DNA sequences in this sample. The chain is built from TRBV7-2 and TRBJ2-3; D remains ambiguous. Germline CDR1 and CDR2: SGHTA and FQGNSA. Between the trimmed V and J ends, which lost 1 base and 1 base, there was a span of 6 bases. The CDR3 sequence is 14 residues long. The CDR3 sequence: CASSLGVGTDTQYF. CDR3 DNA sequence: TGTGCCAGCAGCTTAGGAGTAGGCACAGATACGCAGTATTTT.

This rearrangement joins TRBV11-2 to TRBJ1-2; D perhaps matches TRBD1 (6 bases). Trimming pared 3 bases from V and 3 bases from J, leaving 14 bases between. Germline values: CDR1 SGHAT, CDR2 FQNNGV. The CDR3 has 15 residues. This CDR3 reads CASSFRGIIDYGYTF. The CDR3 DNA is TGTGCCAGCAGCTTTAGGGGGATCATCGACTATGGCTACACCTTC.

This clone was detected only a few times. The chain uses TRBV6-1 and TRBJ2-4; D is undetermined. There are 14 residues in the CDR3. Germline CDR1 reads MNHNS; CDR2 reads SASEGT. V lost 4 bases and J lost 4, with 11 bases in between. The CDR3: CASSGLSRKNIQYF. In nucleotides, the CDR3 is TGTGCCAGCAGTGGGTTGTCTAGGAAAAACATTCAGTACTTC.

The CDR3: CAWSKEEGAYGYTF. In DNA, the CDR3 is TGTGCCTGGAGCAAAGAAGAGGGGGCCTATGGCTACACCTTC. This chain links TRBV30 with TRBJ1-2; 7 nucleotides align to TRBD1. The germline V gene has CDR1 GTSNPN and CDR2 SVGIG (reference sequence). The length of the CDR3 is 14 residues. Trimming took 3 bases from V and 4 from J; bases not matched to a gene: 8.

The chain employs TRBV7-2 and TRBJ2-1; 9 positions match TRBD2. V trimming: 0 bases; J trimming: 4 bases; junction bases outside the gene matches: 4. Germline V gives CDR1 SGHTA, CDR2 FQGNSA. This CDR3 region has 16 residues. In nucleotides, the CDR3 is TGTGCCAGCAGCTTAGCTAGCGGGAGAAAGTACAATGAGCAGTTCTTC. Translated, it gives CASSLASGRKYNEQFF.

The chain is built from TRBV5-1 and TRBJ2-7; the D gene is possibly TRBD1 (5 bases). V lost 1 base to trimming and J lost 5 bases, with 13 bases between them. The CDR3 contains 14 residues. In germline, CDR1 is SGHRS, CDR2 YFSETQ. Written as DNA, the CDR3 is TGCGCCAGCAGCTTGTTGGGTCAGGGTGACGAGCAGTACTTC. This sequence encodes CASSLLGQGDEQYF. Together with reference TRBV5-1 and TRBJ2-7, the CDR3 gives the full variable domain: KAGVTQTPRYLIKTRGQQVTLSCSPISGHRSVSWYQQTPGQGLQFLFEYFSETQRNKGNFPGRFSGRQFSNSRSEMNVSTLELGDSALYLCASSLLGQGDEQYFGPGTRLTVT.

This sequence joins TRBV14 and TRBJ2-7; no reliable D call. The germline V and J ends were trimmed by 0 bases and 6 bases, with 3 bases remaining between them. This CDR3 spans 11 amino acids. Germline V gives CDR1 SGHDN, CDR2 FVKESK. The CDR3 DNA follows: TGTGCCAGCAGCCAAGATCTCGAGCAGTACTTC. It encodes CASSQDLEQYF.

V usage is TRBV7-3 and J usage is TRBJ2-3; 8 positions match TRBD2. The length of the CDR3 is 13 residues. The V gene's germline CDR1 is SGHTA and CDR2 FQGTGA. V was clipped by 3 bases and J by 12 bases; unmatched bases: 8. CDR3 region: CASSLRGAQRQYF. CDR3 bases: TGTGCCAGCAGCTTGCGGGGGGCCCAACGCCAGTATTTT.

This clone has only a few counts. V is TRBV6-1 and J is TRBJ1-2; weak D call: TRBD1 (5 bases). The CDR3 consists of 15 residues. V gave up 2 bases and J gave up 4 bases, with 14 bases separating them. CDR1 is MNHNS and CDR2 is SASEGT in the germline V gene. The CDR3 loop reads CASSESSGGFYGYTF. CDR3 nucleotides: TGTGCCAGCAGTGAATCCTCCGGGGGTTTCTATGGCTACACCTTC.

The gene calls are TRBV14 and TRBJ2-5, with D unclear. V lost 4 bases to trimming and J lost 5 bases, with 5 bases between them. The CDR3 runs to 11 residues. Per germline, CDR1 SGHDN and CDR2 FVKESK. CDR3 in DNA: TGTGCCAGCAGCCTCCGGGAGACCCAGTACTTC. Protein: CASSLRETQYF.

There are a few counts of this clone. The chain has TRBV5-1 and TRBJ1-4; TRBD1 matches at 12 bases. The trim removed 9 bases at V and 3 bases at J, leaving 6 bases unmatched. There are 15 residues in the CDR3. CDR1 SGHRS and CDR2 YFSETQ come from the germline V gene. Here the CDR3 reads CATSGQGAPNEKLFF. CDR3 in DNA: TGCGCCACTTCGGGACAGGGGGCACCTAATGAAAAACTGTTTTTT.

The chain combines TRBV7-2 with TRBJ2-7, with D tentatively TRBD2 (5 bases). Germline CDR1 is SGHTA and CDR2 is FQGNSA. The CDR3 length is 16 residues. V lost 1 base and J 3 bases, leaving 16 bases between the germline ends. The CDR3 region is CASSLDAGPTIYEQYF. The CDR3 bases are TGTGCCAGCAGCTTAGATGCGGGTCCCACGATCTACGAGCAGTACTTC.